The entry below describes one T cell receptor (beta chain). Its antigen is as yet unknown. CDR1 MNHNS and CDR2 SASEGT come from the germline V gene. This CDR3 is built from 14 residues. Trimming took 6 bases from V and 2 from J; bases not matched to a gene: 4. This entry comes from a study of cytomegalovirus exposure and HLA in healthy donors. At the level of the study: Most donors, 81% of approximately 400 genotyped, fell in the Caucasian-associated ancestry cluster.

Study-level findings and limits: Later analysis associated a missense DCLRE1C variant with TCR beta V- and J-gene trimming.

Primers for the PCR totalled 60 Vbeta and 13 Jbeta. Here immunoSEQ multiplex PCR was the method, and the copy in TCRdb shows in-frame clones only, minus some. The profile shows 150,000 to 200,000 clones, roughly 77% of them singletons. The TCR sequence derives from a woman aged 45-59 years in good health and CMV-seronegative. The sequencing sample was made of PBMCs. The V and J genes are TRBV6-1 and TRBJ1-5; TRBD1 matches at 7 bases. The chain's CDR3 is CASRTGFGNQPQHF. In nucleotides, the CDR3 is TGTGCCAGCAGGACAGGGTTTGGCAATCAGCCCCAGCATTTT.